A single sample is the source of the 14 T cell receptor beta chains below, sequenced in a study of T-cell memory formation after mild COVID-19. TCRdb called the 5' RACE reads again in MiXCR, with one record for every CDR3 protein. The top ten hold roughly 3.8% of the sample, which has 150,000 to 200,000 distinct CDR3 sequences, around 10% seen once. The sequenced material came from PBMCs or a T cell subset sorted from them (not recorded which). Receptor source: a man between 18 and 35 years old who had mild COVID-19 (a few samples of this study predate the infection). Cell type and time point are not known.

The rearrangement joins TRBV29-1 to TRBJ1-2, with 9 bases that match TRBD1. Germline CDR1 and CDR2: SQVTM and ANQGSEA. The CDR3 extends over 14 amino acids. Trimming at V came to 6 bases and at J to 6 bases, leaving 11 bases not matched to a gene. The DNA of the CDR3 is TGCAGCGTGACTACAGGGGGCGGTGCCAATGGCTACACCTTC. Protein: CSVTTGGGANGYTF.

This clonotype has a handful of counts. The genes are TRBV10-1 and TRBJ2-7, with 9 nucleotides matching TRBD1. The CDR3 runs to 13 residues. The V and J ends lost 8 bases and 3 bases, in that order; junction bases with no gene match: 5. Germline CDR1 WNHNN, CDR2 SYGVQD (reference sequence). CDR3 DNA: TGCGCCAGCGGAGGGGACAGGGTCTACGAGCAGTACGTC. Protein: CASGGDRVYEQYV.

This clonotype was detected only a few times. V is TRBV6-5 and J is TRBJ2-1, with D possibly matching TRBD2 (7 bases). Germline CDR1 is MNHEY and CDR2 is SVGAGI. The V end was cut by 0 bases, the J end by 9 bases, with 15 bases between. The CDR3 runs to 15 residues. The CDR3 region is CASSYSRGGRAEQFF. CDR3 sequence (DNA): TGTGCCAGCAGTTACTCGAGGGGGGGGCGAGCTGAGCAGTTCTTC.

This sequence joins TRBV6-5 and TRBJ2-5, with 7 bases aligning to TRBD2. Losses at the gene ends were 6 bases for V and 5 bases for J; bases not matched to a gene: 9. The CDR3 contains 14 residues. Germline-derived CDR1 and CDR2 are MNHEY and SVGAGI. The CDR3 nucleotides are TGTGCCAGCAGGCGGGGGAACCTGGTGGAGACCCAGTACTTC. Protein sequence: CASRRGNLVETQYF.

This rearrangement joins TRBV28 to TRBJ1-5; possible D gene TRBD1, 5 bases. The germline V gene encodes CDR1 MDHEN and CDR2 SYDVKM. The CDR3 contains 14 residues. The V and J ends lost 4 bases and 6 bases respectively, with 13 bases between them. The chain's CDR3 is CASSWGSGAQPQHF. The DNA for the CDR3 is TGTGCCAGCAGTTGGGGTAGCGGGGCTCAGCCCCAGCATTTT.

This clonotype came up a few times. This sequence joins TRBV3-1 and TRBJ2-2, with a weak D call TRBD2 (7 bases). The CDR3 runs to 16 residues. Trimming took off 4 bases at V and 2 bases at J, with 14 bases between the two ends. CDR1 is LGHDT, CDR2 YNNKEL, per germline (reference sequence). The CDR3 nucleotides are TGTGCCAGCAGCCTCTGGGGGGGGCCCAACACCGGGGAGCTGTTTTTT. Protein sequence: CASSLWGGPNTGELFF.

The gene calls are TRBV20-1 and TRBJ2-7, with 8 nucleotides matching TRBD1. The CDR3 has 12 residues. The germline gives CDR1 DFQATT, CDR2 SNEGSKA (reference sequence). CDR3 sequence: CSARADRDEQYV. CDR3 in DNA: TGCAGTGCGAGAGCGGACAGGGACGAGCAGTACGTC.

This clonotype was observed a handful of times. The chain links TRBV6-5 to TRBJ2-3; D might be TRBD1 (5 bases). CDR1 MNHEY and CDR2 SVGAGI come from the germline V gene. The CDR3 totals 15 residues. The germline V and J ends were trimmed by 6 bases and 0 bases, with 13 bases remaining between them. CDR3 amino acids: CASSVQGFSTDTQYF. As DNA, the CDR3 is TGTGCCAGCAGCGTTCAGGGTTTCAGCACAGATACGCAGTATTTT.

In this sample, this clonotype turned up many times. The chain couples TRBV5-1 to TRBJ2-1, with D possibly being TRBD1 (6 bases). V gave up 1 base and J gave up 5 bases, with 10 bases separating them. The CDR3 extends over 14 amino acids. In germline, CDR1 is SGHRS, CDR2 YFSETQ. CDR3 sequence (DNA): TGCGCCAGCAGCTTGTTGTGGGACAACAATGAGCAGTTCTTC. Its protein product is CASSLLWDNNEQFF.

This clonotype was counted between two and nine times. The chain uses TRBV5-1 and TRBJ2-3; no clear D. Germline CDR1 and CDR2: SGHRS and YFSETQ. The CDR3 loop spans 13 amino acids. Trimming removed 0 bases at V and 3 bases at J, with 5 bases between. CDR3 sequence: CASSLGKTDTQYF. The CDR3 coding sequence is TGCGCCAGCAGCTTGGGGAAGACAGATACGCAGTATTTT.

The chain has TRBV6-5 and TRBJ2-5; 10 bases map to TRBD1. The germline CDR1 and CDR2 sequences are MNHEY and SVGAGI. The V gene end was trimmed by 10 bases and the J gene end by 4 bases; junction bases not matched to a gene: 6. The CDR3 is 13 amino acids. In DNA, the CDR3 is TGTGCCACCAAGACAGGGGGCCTAGAGACCCAGTACTTC. It translates to CATKTGGLETQYF.

The table lists this clonotype with many counts. This chain uses TRBV5-1 with TRBJ2-3; TRBD1 is a possible D gene (5 bases). Trimming cost V 2 bases and J 5 bases, with 9 bases left between them. The CDR3 is 13 residues long. Germline CDR1 SGHRS, CDR2 YFSETQ. Written as DNA, the CDR3 is TGCGCCAGCAGCTTCGACCAGGGAGATACGCAGTATTTT. Protein product: CASSFDQGDTQYF.

In this sample, this clonotype turned up a few times. The chain is built from TRBV5-1 and TRBJ2-5; TRBD2 is a possible D gene (5 bases). The germline V gene encodes CDR1 SGHRS and CDR2 YFSETQ. The CDR3 extends over 15 amino acids. The V gene lost 5 bases and the J gene lost 0 bases, with 14 bases spanning the gap. The CDR3 DNA sequence: TGCGCCAGCAGTTTCTTCGGACTCAACCAAGAGACCCAGTACTTC. Protein: CASSFFGLNQETQYF.

The chain links TRBV12-3 or TRBV12-4 to TRBJ1-3; 7 nucleotides line up with TRBD1. J was trimmed by 2 bases and V by 8 bases; bases with no gene match: 9. This CDR3 is 15 amino acids long. CDR3: CASRMTGFAGNTIYF. The DNA for the CDR3 is TGTGCCAGCCGAATGACAGGGTTTGCTGGAAACACCATATATTTT.